The entry that follows covers one T cell receptor (beta chain) sequence. Which antigen it targets is not known. Nothing much larger sits one base from this clone, and base qualities are not available. The cohort consisted of 666 healthy bone marrow donors. All cohort members were sampled while nominally healthy, although unrecorded immune exposures were likely present. The donor tested CMV seropositive, placing the donor among the 289 seropositive members of the cohort. Each donor provided a peripheral blood sample, and peripheral blood mononuclear cells were used for TCR beta sequencing. Genomic DNA was extracted from the blood cell samples with the Qiagen DNeasy Blood Extraction Kit. The sample is drawn from a study of cytomegalovirus exposure and HLA in healthy donors (dated by TCRdb to between 2016 and 2019). Concerning the study at large: An earlier analysis of under 600 of the donors reported roughly 300 Gb of sequence data and 120 million or so unique TCR beta sequences from about 180 million T cells. To predict cytomegalovirus infection status, the study combined high-throughput TCR immunosequencing, statistical association of individual TCRs with disease status, and machine learning. The study aimed to test whether signatures of past pathogen exposure could be identified by cataloging public T cell receptors. Of the roughly 400 genotyped donors, over 65% fell in the genetic ancestry cluster associated with self-reported Caucasian donors. Using immunosequencing, the study profiled T cell repertoires from around 670 subjects and related those repertoires to cytomegalovirus serostatus. An earlier analysis of a few hundred of the donors applied high-throughput TCR beta sequencing to assess whether each TCR beta V gene segment acted as functional or pseudogenic. HLA typing included class I and class II loci at four-digit resolution. Donor age, sex, ethnicity and CMV serostatus were compiled together with the repertoire data. Roughly 5 DR-DQ haplotypes were handled as single units for association and clustering, since linkage in the cohort was strong. A later genetic analysis took genome-wide SNP genotypes for about three fifths of the 666 donors and used that subset as a discovery cohort. Every repertoire in the discovery cohort had been generated on one and the same sequencing platform. The number of donors typed differed by locus, with about 620-630 for A, B, C, DRB1 and DQB1, roughly 520 for DQA1, about 610 for DPA1, and 472 for DPB1. On average, 235,054 unique TCR beta nucleotide sequences were sequenced per donor among some 430 genotyped donors of the cohort, with 15% to 20% of those sequences being non-productive. A separate validation cohort of more than 100 different subjects was used in addition to the approximately 640-subject first cohort. To study patterns of TCR occurrence, a later analysis re-analyzed previously published TCR beta repertoires from just over 650 donors and added high-resolution HLA genotyping. An early release that covered several hundred HLA-typed donors contained approximately 320 gigabases of sequencing data and around 80 million unique TCR sequences. In the later analysis, no new phenotypic data were used to find candidate immune exposures; instead, reliance was placed on TCR beta sequences and their occurrence across donors. Results and caveats for the whole study, not just this receptor: Strong co-occurrence of HLA alleles, especially DR and DQ, made assigning TCR associations to individual alleles difficult. The study gave a list of roughly 150 TCR beta chains associated with cytomegalovirus. A cluster of highly shared sequence variants was judged likely to be a technical artifact of the sequencing pipeline. A few of the identified cytomegalovirus-associated TCR beta chains were confirmed in vitro to be specific for cytomegalovirus antigens. The classifier was reported to diagnose cytomegalovirus status with high specificity and sensitivity in both the original cohort and the validation cohort. Across donors, most TCR sequences were observed very rarely, whereas some public TCRs were present in many individuals. Compared with equally common non-associated chains, HLA-associated TCR beta chains in a later analysis were more clonally expanded and had lower generation probabilities. Correlated functional status among segregating V segments might reflect linkage disequilibrium, but an unknown experimental factor could not be ruled out. The presence/absence analyses assumed that sequencing depth was roughly uniform across donors, and that assumption may not be true. In a later analysis, several top co-occurrence clusters were reported to appear linked to parvovirus B19, influenza, CMV and Epstein-Barr virus. According to a later genetic analysis, donors in an Asian-associated ancestry cluster had fewer N-insertions in productive TCRs than the approximately 650-donor mean. According to the authors, the approach could potentially be generalized to other disease states and immunological phenotypes. V-gene and J-gene trimming of TCR beta chains was associated with a missense DCLRE1C variant in a later genetic analysis, and the association was replicated in an independent cohort. A further reported finding was that TCR beta sequences accurately predicted the HLA-A and HLA-B alleles for most subjects in the first cohort. In an earlier analysis of approximately 600 of the donors, most TCR beta V segments were observed in productive rearrangements about 87% or about 30% of the time, broadly matching IMGT annotations. Because counts were too low, about 18 rarely observed V segments, including chromosome 9 orphons, were excluded from the earlier analysis of several hundred of the donors. Because HLA typing was missing for some donors at each locus, association tests included only the typed subset. In this cohort, only TCR beta chains were sequenced, and detectable features were limited by the absence of alpha or paired-chain data. A later analysis found that most CMV-associated TCR beta chains appeared HLA-restricted, with HLA associations seemingly driven largely by CMV exposure. The only immune exposure information available for the cohort was CMV serostatus. The 87-base-pair reads could not distinguish some IMGT-functional V segments, including TRBV6-2 and TRBV6-3, so those segments were excluded. A later analysis found that TCR association rates varied across HLA loci, with DRB1 alleles showing the most associated TCRs and HLA-C alleles the fewest. A later analysis associated about 16,000 TCR beta sequences with specific HLA alleles at a false discovery rate of 0.05.

Trimming leaves V shorter by 1 base and J shorter by 7 bases, with the junction holding 5 bases beyond the gene matches. The CDR3 numbers 16 residues from cysteine through phenylalanine. Only the CDR3 DNA is retained, 48 bases long and in frame from the first base. The germline V gene specifies MGHRA as CDR1 and YSYEKL as CDR2. Libraries were constructed by the immunoSEQ multiplex PCR assay. The multiplex PCR relied on a mix of 60 forward primers for TCR Vbeta segments and 13 reverse primers for TCR Jbeta segments. A multiplex PCR assay on genomic DNA amplified the CDR3 region of rearranged TCR beta genes. The amplified TCR beta libraries were sequenced on the Illumina HiSeq System as 87-base-pair reads. In the authors' own workflow: A later analysis counted 75 million to 100 million unique TCR beta chains across the 650 to 800 repertoires, and roughly 10 million of these chains were shared by at least two donors. Raw reads were error-corrected and collapsed into unique sequences by a nearest-neighbor algorithm in which closely related sequences were merged to remove PCR and sequencing errors. To assign V, D and J gene segments, CDR3 sequences were aligned to IMGT reference sequences. For a sequence to be retained, a match of at least six nucleotides to both a V gene segment and a J gene segment was required. A rearrangement counted as productive if the CDR3 had no stop codons and remained in frame with V and J, and every other rearrangement counted as non-productive. CDR3 was defined by IMGT convention, running from the second conserved V-encoded cysteine to the conserved J-encoded phenylalanine. The earlier analysis of about 610 of the donors excluded sequences that lacked an unambiguous match to a single V gene segment. In an earlier analysis of almost 600 of the donors, a V segment was called functional when productive rearrangements were above 56.7%, and segregating when the standard deviation between donors exceeded 5%. A statistical classification framework was developed to diagnose cytomegalovirus status using the catalog of TCR beta chain sequences. In a later analysis, V and J genes were assigned by comparing TCR nucleotide sequences against IMGT/GENE-DB human TR gene sequences. In a later analysis, CDR3 sequences and most-parsimonious VDJ recombination scenarios were assigned using the TCRdist pipeline. In a later analysis, each TCR beta chain was defined by its CDR3 amino acid sequence together with its V-gene family, and reads without a unique V-gene family were excluded. To address suspected cross-contamination and a sequencing artifact, a later analysis removed a few hundred highly shared, low-generation-probability nucleotide sequences. A later analysis calculated a clonal expansion index for each public chain from normalized within-repertoire ranks of inferred template counts. A later analysis computed generation probabilities with a VDJ recombination model fitted to out-of-frame rearrangements, and checked the results against IGoR. In a later analysis, hypergeometric tests were used to score TCR-TCR, TCR-HLA and TCR-CMV co-occurrence, with a repertoire-size bias correction applied to TCR pairs. In a later analysis, false discovery rates were estimated by permuting HLA or CMV assignments 20 times. In a later analysis, co-occurring TCRs were grouped using DBSCAN, with TCRdist sequence similarity added in when clustering inside HLA-allele-positive subsets. Co-occurrence clustering excluded repertoires with fewer than 30,000 or more than 120,000 public chains, plus five with anomalous nucleotide sharing. TCRdb holds this immuneACCESS table with in-frame rearrangements only. Some clones are missing; in checked studies, unresolved V genes explain under half, and the rest has no known cause. The D gene and trimming were derived from the DNA, and the V and J assignments and clone size from that table. A total of over 100,000 clones appear in this sample, about 80% of them only once. The leading ten clones occupy about 5.4% of the sample.

This receptor was taken from a woman aged 18-35 years in good health and CMV-seropositive. Sequencing was performed on PBMCs. The V and J segments used are TRBV4-1 and TRBJ2-1; 12 central nucleotides agree with TRBD2. The CDR3 has the sequence CASSQGLAGAKNEQFF. The DNA sequence is as follows: TGCGCCAGCAGCCAAGGACTAGCGGGAGCTAAAAATGAGCAGTTCTTC.